The 11 T cell receptor beta chains listed next were all sequenced from one sample in a study of memory CD4+ T cells and cytomegalovirus serostatus. The sort gate was single viable CD3+CD4+CD8-CD45RO+ cells for memory CD4+ T cells. Only in-frame clones appear in the TCRdb table, and some are missing; sequencing was by immunoSEQ multiplex PCR. The sample has 80,000 or so clones, approximately 78% seen once; the top ten hold 2.6%. The specimen sequenced was memory CD4+ T cells from blood. These receptors were obtained from an adult in good health and CMV-seropositive.

About this clone itself: The same CDR3 is also encoded by other DNA sequences in this sample. V is TRBV11-2 and J is TRBJ2-3, with D unclear. This CDR3 spans 12 amino acids. Germline lookup yields CDR1 SGHAT and CDR2 FQNNGV. The ends were cut back, 2 bases at V and 4 bases at J, with 4 bases in the middle. CDR3 residues: CASSLNADTQYF. CDR3 DNA: TGTGCCAGCAGCTTAAACGCAGATACGCAGTATTTT.

This chain uses TRBV5-4 with TRBJ1-2, with a tentative D call TRBD1 (6 bases). Germline values: CDR1 SGHNT, CDR2 YYREEE (reference sequence). The V and J ends lost 2 bases and 3 bases respectively, with 11 bases between them. CDR3 length equals 14 residues. The CDR3 DNA follows: TGTGCCAGCAGCTTACAGGGCGGTGACTATGGCTACACCTTC. Translating gives CASSLQGGDYGYTF.

In its sample, this clone was seen many times. The V gene is TRBV19, the J gene TRBJ2-3; 9 nucleotides match TRBD1. Germline-derived CDR1 and CDR2 are LNHDA and SQIVND (reference sequence). The trim removed 7 bases at V and 4 bases at J, leaving 9 bases unmatched. This CDR3 contains 15 residues. The CDR3 reads CASNRPGQGSDTQYF. The CDR3 region has the DNA TGTGCCAGTAACCGGCCGGGACAGGGATCAGATACGCAGTATTTT.

This chain joins TRBV4-1 and TRBJ2-3, with 9 bases identical to TRBD1. In germline, CDR1 is MGHRA, CDR2 YSYEKL. CDR3 size: 18 residues. Trimming at V came to 0 bases and at J to 3 bases, leaving 10 bases not matched to a gene. CDR3 nucleotide sequence: TGCGCCAGCAGCCAAGATAGGGGACAGGGTGGTAGGACAGATACGCAGTATTTT. It yields the protein CASSQDRGQGGRTDTQYF.

The chain links TRBV29-1 to TRBJ2-7, with 7 bases that match TRBD2. This CDR3 has 14 amino acids. Germline CDR1 reads SQVTM; CDR2 reads ANQGSEA. V shed 1 base, J shed 0 bases, and the junction held 3 bases outside the gene matches. CDR3 nucleotides: TGCAGCGTTGAAGGGGAGGGAAGCTCCTACGAGCAGTACTTC. Protein product: CSVEGEGSSYEQYF.

The gene calls are TRBV5-1 and TRBJ1-4, with 8 bases fitting TRBD1. CDR3 length: 15 residues. The V and J ends lost 6 bases and 4 bases, in that order; junction bases with no gene match: 8. The V gene's germline CDR1 is SGHRS and CDR2 YFSETQ. The CDR3 here is CASKLSGQVNEKLFF. The CDR3 DNA follows: TGCGCCAGCAAATTATCGGGACAGGTTAATGAAAAACTGTTTTTT.

The chain has TRBV11-2 and TRBJ2-5; 8 positions agree with TRBD2. The CDR3 has 17 residues. The germline CDR1 and CDR2 sequences are SGHAT and FQNNGV. V shed 1 base, J shed 3 bases, and the junction held 10 bases outside the gene matches. The CDR3 sequence is CASSLGPPAGAEETQYF. Written as DNA, the CDR3 is TGTGCCAGCAGCTTAGGGCCCCCAGCGGGGGCGGAAGAGACCCAGTACTTC.

This clone was observed a single time. The CDR3 sequence is CASSLAGVNTEAFF. In nucleotides, the CDR3 is TGTGCCAGCAGCTTAGCAGGGGTGAACACTGAAGCTTTCTTT. The rearrangement links TRBV7-9 to TRBJ1-1; possibly TRBD1 for D (5 bases). The V end was cut by 0 bases, the J end by 0 bases, with 5 bases between. CDR1 and CDR2 (germline): SEHNR, FQNEAQ (reference sequence). The CDR3 is made up of 14 amino acids. The full variable domain, rest sourced from reference TRBV7-9 and TRBJ1-1, is DTGVSQNPRHKITKRGQNVTFRCDPISEHNRLYWYRQTLGQGPEFLTYFQNEAQLEKSRLLSDRFSAERPKGSFSTLEIQRTEQGDSAMYLCASSLAGVNTEAFFGQGTRLTVV.

This sequence joins TRBV11-3 and TRBJ1-1; no clear D. The CDR3 is made up of 13 amino acids. V dropped 3 bases and J dropped 0 bases, with 5 bases sitting between them. Germline CDR1 reads SGHNT; CDR2 reads YENEEA. The CDR3 sequence is CASSFQVNTEAFF. The CDR3 DNA is TGTGCCAGCAGCTTTCAGGTGAACACTGAAGCTTTCTTT.

CDR3: CASSQHQGSGANVLTF. In nucleotides, the CDR3 is TGCGCCAGCAGCCAACATCAGGGCTCTGGGGCCAACGTCCTGACTTTC. The chain uses TRBV5-1 and TRBJ2-6, with D possibly matching TRBD1 (5 bases). The V end lost 4 bases, the J end lost 0 bases, and 11 bases lay between the germline ends. The CDR3 is 16 amino acids. Germline assignment: CDR1 SGHRS and CDR2 YFSETQ.

The rearrangement uses TRBV25-1 and TRBJ2-3, with TRBD2 matching over 8 bases. The CDR3 runs 16 residues. The V and J ends lost 1 base and 6 bases, in that order; junction bases with no gene match: 9. Germline-derived CDR1 and CDR2 are MGHDK and SYGVNS. Here the CDR3 DNA reads TGTGCCAGCAGTGAATCCGGGGGGGGCGCCCCGGATACGCAGTATTTT. Protein sequence: CASSESGGGAPDTQYF.